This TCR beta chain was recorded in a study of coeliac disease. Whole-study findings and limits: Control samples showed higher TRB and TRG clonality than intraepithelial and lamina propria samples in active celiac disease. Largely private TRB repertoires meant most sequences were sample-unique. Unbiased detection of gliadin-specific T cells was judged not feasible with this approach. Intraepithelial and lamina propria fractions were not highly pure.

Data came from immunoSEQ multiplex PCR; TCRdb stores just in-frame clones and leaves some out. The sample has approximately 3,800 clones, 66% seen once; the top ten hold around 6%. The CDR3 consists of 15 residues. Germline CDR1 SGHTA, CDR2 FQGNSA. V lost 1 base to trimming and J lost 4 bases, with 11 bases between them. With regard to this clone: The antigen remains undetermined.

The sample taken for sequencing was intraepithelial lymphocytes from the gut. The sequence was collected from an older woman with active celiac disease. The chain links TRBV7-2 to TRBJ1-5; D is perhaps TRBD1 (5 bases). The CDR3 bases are TGTGCCAGCAGCTTAGTTCGGGGGTTGAATCAGCCCCAGCATTTT. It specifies CASSLVRGLNQPQHF.